This T cell receptor (beta chain) was found in a study of OX40 agonist ivuxolimab in advanced cancers. Repertoires were generated with immunoSEQ multiplex PCR, while TCRdb's copy carries only in-frame clones and drops some. The profile shows roughly 70,000 clones, about 88% of them singletons. Sampling of blood occurred at baseline, cycle 4 day 1, and cycle 7 day 1. Source: CD4+ or CD8+ T cells sorted from blood, taken in a trial of the OX40 agonist ivuxolimab. The source is an adult with an advanced solid tumor such as melanoma, head and neck, liver or kidney cancer.

The CDR3 region is CASSGRQGANTGELFF. The DNA for the CDR3 is TGTGCCAGCAGTGGCCGACAGGGGGCGAACACCGGGGAGCTGTTTTTT. V gene TRBV25-1 combines with J gene TRBJ2-2; 9 bases align to TRBD1. V lost 4 bases to trimming and J lost 0 bases; unmatched junction nucleotides: 3. There are 16 residues in the CDR3. Germline CDR1 MGHDK, CDR2 SYGVNS.